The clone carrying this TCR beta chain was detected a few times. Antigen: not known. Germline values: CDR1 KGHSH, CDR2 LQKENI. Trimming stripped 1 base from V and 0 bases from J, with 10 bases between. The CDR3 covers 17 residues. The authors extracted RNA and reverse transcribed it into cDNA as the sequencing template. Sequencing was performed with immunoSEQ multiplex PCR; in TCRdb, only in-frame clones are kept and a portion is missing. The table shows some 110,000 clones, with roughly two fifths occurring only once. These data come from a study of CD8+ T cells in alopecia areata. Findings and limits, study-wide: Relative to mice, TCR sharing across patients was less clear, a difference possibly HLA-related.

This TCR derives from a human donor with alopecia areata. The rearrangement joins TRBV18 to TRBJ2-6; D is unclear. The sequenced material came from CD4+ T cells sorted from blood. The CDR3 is CASSPQGPYSGANVLTF. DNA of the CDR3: TGTGCCAGCTCACCACAGGGTCCATACTCTGGGGCCAACGTCCTGACTTTC.